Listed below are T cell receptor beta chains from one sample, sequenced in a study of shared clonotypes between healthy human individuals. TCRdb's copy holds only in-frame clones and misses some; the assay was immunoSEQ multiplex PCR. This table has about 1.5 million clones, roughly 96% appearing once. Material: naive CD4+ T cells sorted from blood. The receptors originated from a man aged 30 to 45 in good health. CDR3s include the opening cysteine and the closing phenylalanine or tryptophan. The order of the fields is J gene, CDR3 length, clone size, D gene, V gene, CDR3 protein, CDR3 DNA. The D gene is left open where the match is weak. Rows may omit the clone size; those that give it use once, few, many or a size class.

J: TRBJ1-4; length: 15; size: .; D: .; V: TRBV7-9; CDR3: CASSLDGRANEKLFF; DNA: TGTGCCAGCAGCTTAGATGGCAGGGCGAATGAAAAACTGTTTTTT
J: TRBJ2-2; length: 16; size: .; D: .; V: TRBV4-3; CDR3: CASSQDGTLGTGELFF; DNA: TGCGCCAGCAGCCAGGACGGGACTCTAGGCACCGGGGAGCTGTTTTTT
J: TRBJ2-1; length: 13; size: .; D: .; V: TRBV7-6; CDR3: CASSLESYNEQFF; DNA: TGTGCCAGCAGCTTAGAATCCTACAATGAGCAGTTCTTC
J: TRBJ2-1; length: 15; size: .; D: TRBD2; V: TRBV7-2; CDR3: CASSSAGGLSIEQFF; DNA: TGTGCCAGCAGCTCAGCGGGAGGCCTTTCGATTGAGCAGTTCTTC
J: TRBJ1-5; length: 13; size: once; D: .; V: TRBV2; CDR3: CASMVSGDWPQHF; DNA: TGTGCCAGCATGGTGTCCGGGGACTGGCCCCAGCATTTT
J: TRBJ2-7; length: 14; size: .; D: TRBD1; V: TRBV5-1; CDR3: CASSLTDRGWEQYF; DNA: TGCGCCAGCAGCTTGACTGACAGGGGATGGGAGCAGTACTTC
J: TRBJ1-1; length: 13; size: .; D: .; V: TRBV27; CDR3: CASSSQGFTEAFF; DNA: TGTGCCAGCAGTAGCCAGGGCTTTACTGAAGCTTTCTTT
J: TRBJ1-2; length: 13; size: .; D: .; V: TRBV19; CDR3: CASSIEGTYGYTF; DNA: TGTGCCAGTAGTATAGAAGGTACCTATGGCTACACCTTC
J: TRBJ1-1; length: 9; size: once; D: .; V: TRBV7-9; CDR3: CASSLDMFF; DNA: TGTGCCAGCAGCTTGGACATGTTCTTT
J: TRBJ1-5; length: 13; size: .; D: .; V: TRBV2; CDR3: CASRRDSNQPQHF; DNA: TGTGCCAGCCGCCGGGATAGCAATCAGCCCCAGCATTTT
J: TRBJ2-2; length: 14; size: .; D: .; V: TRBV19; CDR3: CASRRGGSDGELFF; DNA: TGTGCCAGTAGGAGAGGCGGTTCGGACGGGGAGCTGTTTTTT
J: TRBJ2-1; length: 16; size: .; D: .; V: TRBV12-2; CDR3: CASRSPLASAYNEQFF; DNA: TGTGCAAGTCGCTCACCACTAGCGAGCGCCTACAATGAGCAGTTCTTC
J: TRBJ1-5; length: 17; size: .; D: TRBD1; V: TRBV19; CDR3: CASSARQGSPTNQPQHF; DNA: TGTGCCAGTAGTGCGAGACAGGGATCCCCAACCAATCAGCCCCAGCATTTT
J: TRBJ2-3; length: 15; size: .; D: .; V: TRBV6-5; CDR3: CASHPGGGRTDTQYF; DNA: TGTGCCAGCCATCCAGGGGGAGGGCGCACAGATACGCAGTATTTT
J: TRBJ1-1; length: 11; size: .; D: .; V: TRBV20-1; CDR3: CSARGHTEAFF; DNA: TGCAGTGCTAGAGGGCACACTGAAGCTTTCTTT
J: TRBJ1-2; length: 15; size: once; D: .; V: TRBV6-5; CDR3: CASSYTRASNYGYTF; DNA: TGTGCCAGCAGTTACACCAGGGCCTCTAACTATGGCTACACCTTC
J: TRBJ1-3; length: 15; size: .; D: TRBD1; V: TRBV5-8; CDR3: CASSLVTGGWNTIYF; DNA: TGTGCCAGCAGCTTAGTGACAGGGGGATGGAACACCATATATTTT
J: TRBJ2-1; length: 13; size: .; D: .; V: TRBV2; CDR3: CASKTGVYNEQFF; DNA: TGTGCCAGCAAGACGGGAGTCTACAATGAGCAGTTCTTC
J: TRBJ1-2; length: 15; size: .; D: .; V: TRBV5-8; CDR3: CASSLADGGFYGYTF; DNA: TGTGCCAGCAGCTTGGCCGACGGGGGGTTCTATGGCTACACCTTC
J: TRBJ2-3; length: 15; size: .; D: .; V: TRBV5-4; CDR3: CASSLGPDSTDTQYF; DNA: TGTGCCAGCAGCTTAGGGCCGGATAGCACAGATACGCAGTATTTT
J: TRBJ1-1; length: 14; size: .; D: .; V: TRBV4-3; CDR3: CASSYDRINTEAFF; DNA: TGCGCCAGCAGCTATGACAGGATCAACACTGAAGCTTTCTTT
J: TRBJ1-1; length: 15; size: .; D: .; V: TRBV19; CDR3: CASSFTGGRDTEAFF; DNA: TGTGCCAGTAGTTTTACGGGGGGGCGAGACACTGAAGCTTTCTTT
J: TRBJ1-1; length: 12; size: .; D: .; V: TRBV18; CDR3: CASSPAGAGAFF; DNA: TGTGCCAGCTCACCAGCCGGGGCAGGAGCTTTCTTT
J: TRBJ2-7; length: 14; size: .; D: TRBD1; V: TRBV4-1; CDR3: CASSPGTATYEQYF; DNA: TGCGCCAGCAGCCCCGGGACAGCTACCTACGAGCAGTACTTC
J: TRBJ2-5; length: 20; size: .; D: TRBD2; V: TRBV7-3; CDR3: CASSLSHLAGVASAQETQYF; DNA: TGTGCCAGCAGCTTATCCCATCTAGCGGGAGTTGCCTCCGCACAAGAGACCCAGTACTTC
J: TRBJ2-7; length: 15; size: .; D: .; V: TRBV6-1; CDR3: CASLNPGTFPYEQYF; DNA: TGTGCCAGTTTAAACCCTGGGACTTTTCCCTACGAGCAGTACTTC
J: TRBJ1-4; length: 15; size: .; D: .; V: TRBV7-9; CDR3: CASSFSGVVGEKLFF; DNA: TGTGCCAGCAGCTTCTCAGGGGTAGTGGGTGAAAAACTGTTTTTT
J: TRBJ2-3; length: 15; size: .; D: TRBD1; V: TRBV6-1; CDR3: CASSNGQGGTDTQYF; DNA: TGTGCCAGCAGTAACGGACAGGGCGGCACAGATACGCAGTATTTT
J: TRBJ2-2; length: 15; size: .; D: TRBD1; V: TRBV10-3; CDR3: CAITRTGIGTGELFF; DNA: TGTGCCATCACCCGGACAGGGATAGGCACCGGGGAGCTGTTTTTT
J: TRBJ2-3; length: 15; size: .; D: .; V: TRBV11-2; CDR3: CASSLDRGFADTQYF; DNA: TGTGCCAGCAGCTTAGATCGAGGGTTTGCAGATACGCAGTATTTT
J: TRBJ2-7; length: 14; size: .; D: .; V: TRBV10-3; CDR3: CAIRLTGSSYEQYF; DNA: TGTGCCATCCGCCTGACAGGAAGCTCCTACGAGCAGTACTTC
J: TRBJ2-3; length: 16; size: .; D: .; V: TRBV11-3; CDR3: CASSLDSVKGTDTQYF; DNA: TGTGCCAGCAGCTTAGATAGTGTTAAGGGCACAGATACGCAGTATTTT
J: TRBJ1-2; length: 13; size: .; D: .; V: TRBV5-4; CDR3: CASSYDGEYGYTF; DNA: TGTGCCAGCAGCTACGACGGCGAGTATGGCTACACCTTC
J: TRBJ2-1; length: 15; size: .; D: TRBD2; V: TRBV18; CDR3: CASSPTSGSYNEQFF; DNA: TGTGCCAGCTCACCGACTAGCGGGAGTTACAATGAGCAGTTCTTC
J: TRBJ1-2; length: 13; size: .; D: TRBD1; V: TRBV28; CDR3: CASSRGQQYGYTF; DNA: TGTGCCAGCAGTAGGGGACAGCAATATGGCTACACCTTC
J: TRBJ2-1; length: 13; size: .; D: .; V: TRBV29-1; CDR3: CSAGNSTYNEQFF; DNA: TGCAGCGCCGGGAATTCCACCTACAATGAGCAGTTCTTC